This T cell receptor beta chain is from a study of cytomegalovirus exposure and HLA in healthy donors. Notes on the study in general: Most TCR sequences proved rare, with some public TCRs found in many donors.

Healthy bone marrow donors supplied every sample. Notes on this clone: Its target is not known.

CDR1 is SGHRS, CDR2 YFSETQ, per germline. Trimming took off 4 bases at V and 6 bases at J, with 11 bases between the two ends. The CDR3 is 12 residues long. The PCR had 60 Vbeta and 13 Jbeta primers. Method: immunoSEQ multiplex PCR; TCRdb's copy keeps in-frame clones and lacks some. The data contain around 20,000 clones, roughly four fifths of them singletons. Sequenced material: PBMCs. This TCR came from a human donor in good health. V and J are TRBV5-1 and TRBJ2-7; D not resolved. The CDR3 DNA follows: TGCGCCAGCAGCCCAATGGGCCCCGAGCAGTACTTC. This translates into CASSPMGPEQYF.